The 9 T cell receptor beta chains given below trace back to one sample, sequenced in a study of OX40 agonist ivuxolimab in advanced cancers. The method was immunoSEQ multiplex PCR; TCRdb's version includes in-frame clones alone and lacks a portion of them. The table lists more than 85,000 clones, 91% of them singletons. This specimen was CD4+ or CD8+ T cells sorted from blood, taken in a trial of the OX40 agonist ivuxolimab. The receptors were gathered from an adult with an advanced solid tumor such as melanoma, head and neck, liver or kidney cancer.

This chain connects TRBV28 to TRBJ2-7; 8 nucleotides line up with TRBD1. CDR1 is MDHEN and CDR2 is SYDVKM in the germline V gene. The V segment lost 5 bases and the J segment 0 bases; nucleotides outside the gene matches: 6. The CDR3 loop spans 15 amino acids. CDR3 region: CASSVGTGGSYEQYF. The CDR3 DNA reads TGTGCCAGCAGTGTGGGAACAGGGGGCTCCTACGAGCAGTACTTC.

The genes are TRBV5-1 and TRBJ2-3, with D maybe TRBD1 (5 bases). CDR3 length equals 16 residues. V lost 4 bases, J lost 1 base, and 16 bases lay in between. Germline V CDR1 and CDR2: SGHRS, YFSETQ. The CDR3 DNA is TGCGCCAGCAGCCCGCTCCGAACAGGACGCACAGATACGCAGTATTTT. It specifies CASSPLRTGRTDTQYF.

The V gene is TRBV30, the J gene TRBJ2-7, with TRBD1 matching 7 bases. CDR1 is GTSNPN and CDR2 is SVGIG in the germline V gene (reference sequence). The CDR3 extends over 14 amino acids. CDR3 nucleotides: TGTGGGGTCGTTGGGACAGTGGGGACCTACGAGCAGTACTTC. This translates into CGVVGTVGTYEQYF.

The genes are TRBV9 and TRBJ2-2, with D perhaps TRBD1 (6 bases). The V and J ends lost 4 bases and 2 bases respectively, with 12 bases between them. The CDR3 is made up of 15 amino acids. Germline V gives CDR1 SGDLS, CDR2 YYNGEE. CDR3: CASSPRQANTGELFF. The CDR3 DNA follows: TGTGCCAGCAGCCCCCGACAGGCCAACACCGGGGAGCTGTTTTTT.

The chain recombines TRBV19 with TRBJ1-1; 8 nucleotides align to TRBD1. After removal of 6 bases from V and 1 base from J, the junction contained 4 bases not matched to a gene. There are 14 residues in the CDR3. Germline V CDR1 and CDR2: LNHDA, SQIVND (reference sequence). CDR3 in DNA: TGTGCCAGTAGAACCGGGACAGGGAACACTGAAGCTTTCTTT. It translates to CASRTGTGNTEAFF.

The V and J genes are TRBV11-2 and TRBJ2-7; D gene unclear. The CDR3 extends over 14 amino acids. Germline V gene sequence: CDR1 SGHAT, CDR2 FQNNGV. Trimming removed 3 bases at V and 2 bases at J, with 11 bases between. The CDR3 nucleotides are TGTGCCAGCAGCTTGTACCAGCTGACCTACGAGCAGTACTTC. Its translation: CASSLYQLTYEQYF.

This clone was recorded only once. This chain links TRBV28 with TRBJ1-1; 9 positions match TRBD1. The CDR3 spans 17 residues. V was pared by 6 bases and J by 6 bases, with 17 bases of the junction left unmatched. Germline V gene sequence: CDR1 MDHEN, CDR2 SYDVKM. As DNA, the CDR3 is TGTGCCAGCAGGTCGTGGGGACAGGGCCTCGAACGGCCTGAAGCTTTCTTT. This encodes CASRSWGQGLERPEAFF. Using reference TRBV28 and TRBJ1-1 for the parts outside the CDR3, the full variable domain is DVKVTQSSRYLVKRTGEKVFLECVQDMDHENMFWYRQDPGLGLRLIYFSYDVKMKEKGDIPEGYSVSREKKERFSLILESASTNQTSMYLCASRSWGQGLERPEAFFGQGTRLTVV.

This sequence joins TRBV19 and TRBJ2-1, with a tentative D call TRBD2 (6 bases). V was trimmed by 4 bases and J by 5 bases, leaving 12 bases between them. The CDR3 runs to 14 residues. CDR1 is LNHDA, CDR2 SQIVND, per germline (reference sequence). The CDR3 nucleotides are TGTGCCAGTAGTAGTCTAGCGTTTCACAATGAGCAGTTCTTC. Its protein is CASSSLAFHNEQFF.

The V gene is TRBV2, the J gene TRBJ2-7; 8 bases fit TRBD1. There are 14 residues in the CDR3. Unmatched junction bases numbered 11, after V lost 11 bases and J lost 2 bases. Germline lookup yields CDR1 SNHLY and CDR2 FYNNEI. The CDR3 DNA reads as TGTGCCGGTAACGAACAGGGGGGTACCTACGAGCAGTACTTC. Translated: CAGNEQGGTYEQYF.